This T cell receptor (beta chain) was sequenced during a study of blood T cell repertoires in COVID-19. For the study at large: COVID-19 samples, acute and convalescent, were from the United States, Italy and Spain. T cells, B-cell-depleted T cells, or PBMCs supplied cDNA or gDNA.

As processed by the authors: By means of reference gene primer amplification, nucleated cell counts were estimated. The method was immunoSEQ multiplex PCR; TCRdb's version includes in-frame clones alone and lacks a portion of them. V and J calls and clone size are as listed in that table; D and trimming were resolved from the DNA. This table holds hundreds of thousands of clones, around 86% found once. The germline V gene has CDR1 SGHAT and CDR2 FQNNGV. The ends were cut back, 5 bases at V and 2 bases at J, with 12 bases in the middle. The CDR3 consists of 14 residues. To note about this clone: The sample holds other DNA sequences that translate to the same CDR3.

The sequenced sample was peripheral blood. The chain couples TRBV11-2 to TRBJ1-1; D not resolved. This TCR came from a woman aged 25 to 45 who had recovered from COVID-19. The chain's CDR3 is CASSPRTGNTEAFF. The CDR3 DNA reads TGTGCCAGCAGCCCTAGGACGGGAAACACTGAAGCTTTCTTT.